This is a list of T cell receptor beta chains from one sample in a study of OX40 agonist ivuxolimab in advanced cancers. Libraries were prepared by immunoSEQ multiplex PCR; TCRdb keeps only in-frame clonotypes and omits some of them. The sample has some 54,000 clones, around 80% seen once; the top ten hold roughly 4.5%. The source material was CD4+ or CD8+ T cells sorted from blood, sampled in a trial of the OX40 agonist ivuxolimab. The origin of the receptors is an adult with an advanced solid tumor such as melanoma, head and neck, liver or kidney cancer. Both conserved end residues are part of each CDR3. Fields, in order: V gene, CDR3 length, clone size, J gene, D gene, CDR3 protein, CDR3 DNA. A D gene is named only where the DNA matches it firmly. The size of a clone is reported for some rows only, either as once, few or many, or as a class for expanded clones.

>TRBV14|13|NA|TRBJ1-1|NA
CASSRELTGEAFF
TGTGCCAGCAGCCGGGAACTAACCGGGGAAGCTTTCTTT
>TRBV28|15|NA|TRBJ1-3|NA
CASSLLGQTGNTIYF
TGTGCCAGCAGTTTACTGGGACAAACAGGAAACACCATATATTTT
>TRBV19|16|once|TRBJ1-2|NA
CASSLSSGASPYGYTF
TGTGCCAGTAGTCTTTCCTCCGGGGCCTCCCCCTATGGCTACACCTTC
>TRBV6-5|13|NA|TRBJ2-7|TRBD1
CATAGQGNNEQYF
TGTGCCACAGCGGGACAGGGGAACAACGAGCAGTACTTC
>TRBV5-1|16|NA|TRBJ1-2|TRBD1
CASSSSNRGLVYGYTF
TGCGCCAGCAGCTCCTCAAACAGGGGACTGGTCTATGGCTACACCTTC
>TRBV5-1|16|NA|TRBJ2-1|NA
CASSLLTGSSYNEQFF
TGCGCCAGCAGCTTGCTAACAGGCAGCTCCTACAATGAGCAGTTCTTC
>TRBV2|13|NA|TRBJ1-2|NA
CASSQGGGSGYTF
TGTGCCAGCAGTCAAGGGGGGGGCTCGGGCTACACCTTC
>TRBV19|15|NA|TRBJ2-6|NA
CASSVDFSGANVLTF
TGTGCCAGTAGTGTCGACTTCTCTGGGGCCAACGTCCTGACTTTC
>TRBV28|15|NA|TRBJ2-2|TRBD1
CASRKDRARAGELFF
TGTGCCAGCAGAAAGGACAGGGCGAGGGCCGGGGAGCTGTTTTTT
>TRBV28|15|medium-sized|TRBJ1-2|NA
CASSTPGPDNYGYTF
TGTGCCAGCAGTACACCGGGACCTGATAACTATGGCTACACCTTC
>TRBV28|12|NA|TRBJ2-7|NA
CASSLLGGEQYF
TGTGCCAGCAGTCTCCTGGGCGGGGAGCAGTACTTC
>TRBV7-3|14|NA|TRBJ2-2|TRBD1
CASSRQGDTGELFF
TGTGCCAGCAGCCGACAGGGCGACACCGGGGAGCTGTTTTTT
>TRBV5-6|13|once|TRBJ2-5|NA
CASSLGGLETQYF
TGTGCCAGCAGCTTGGGAGGGTTGGAGACCCAGTACTTC
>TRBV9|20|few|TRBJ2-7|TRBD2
CASSVGLGARGLADLSEQYF
TGTGCCAGCAGCGTAGGTTTAGGGGCCAGGGGACTAGCGGATCTTTCCGAGCAGTACTTC
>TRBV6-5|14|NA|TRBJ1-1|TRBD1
CASTRDSSNTEAFF
TGTGCCAGCACCCGGGACAGCTCGAACACTGAAGCTTTCTTT